What follows are 32 T cell receptor beta chains derived from one specimen sequenced in a study of cytomegalovirus exposure and HLA in healthy donors. Primers: 60 Vbeta forward and 13 Jbeta reverse. TCRdb keeps only in-frame clones here, not all; method: immunoSEQ multiplex PCR. The sample lists over 65,000 clones, about 85% occurring once. The sample was PBMCs. The source is a woman between 40 and 50 years old in good health and CMV-seropositive.

The V gene is TRBV7-9, the J gene TRBJ1-1; D call uncertain. This CDR3 is built from 11 residues. The V end was cut by 2 bases, the J end by 10 bases, with 8 bases between. Per the germline V gene, CDR1 is SEHNR and CDR2 is FQNEAQ (reference sequence). The CDR3 nucleotides read TGTGCCAGCAGCTTAAATGTGAGAGCTTTCTTT. This translates into CASSLNVRAFF.

This CDR3 is CASSTLAGGPAEETQYF. DNA of the CDR3: TGTGCCAGCAGCACCTTAGCGGGGGGGCCCGCAGAAGAGACCCAGTACTTC. The chain combines TRBV7-9 with TRBJ2-5; 11 bases fit TRBD2. This CDR3 is built from 17 residues. CDR1 is SEHNR, CDR2 FQNEAQ, per germline (reference sequence). V was clipped by 5 bases and J by 3 bases; unmatched bases: 11. The full variable domain, rest sourced from reference TRBV7-9 and TRBJ2-5, is DTGVSQNPRHKITKRGQNVTFRCDPISEHNRLYWYRQTLGQGPEFLTYFQNEAQLEKSRLLSDRFSAERPKGSFSTLEIQRTEQGDSAMYLCASSTLAGGPAEETQYFGPGTRLLVL.

The chain employs TRBV29-1 and TRBJ1-4; no clear D. V gave up 3 bases and J gave up 3 bases, with 8 bases separating them. The germline V gene has CDR1 SQVTM and CDR2 ANQGSEA. The CDR3 has 13 residues. The CDR3 sequence: CSVEGGSNEKLFF. CDR3 DNA: TGCAGCGTTGAGGGAGGCTCTAATGAAAAACTGTTTTTT.

A few counts support this clone. The chain uses TRBV4-3 and TRBJ1-5; no definite D call. V lost 0 bases and J 7 bases, leaving 7 bases between the germline ends. Per germline, CDR1 LGHNA and CDR2 YSLEER. CDR3 length equals 13 residues. In DNA, the CDR3 is TGCGCCAGCAGCCAAGAACCGGAGCAGCCCCAGCATTTT. This translates into CASSQEPEQPQHF.

The chain carries TRBV28 and TRBJ2-3; maybe TRBD2 (6 bases). The CDR3 sequence is 13 residues long. Germline-derived CDR1 and CDR2 are MDHEN and SYDVKM. Trimming left V 5 bases short and J 2 bases short, with 8 bases between. CDR3 sequence: CASSRDSTDTQYF. The CDR3 nucleotides are TGTGCCAGCAGTCGGGACTCCACAGATACGCAGTATTTT.

This chain connects TRBV9 to TRBJ1-1; 8 bases map to TRBD1. Unmatched junction bases numbered 4, after V lost 4 bases and J lost 8 bases. Per the germline V gene, CDR1 is SGDLS and CDR2 is YYNGEE. The CDR3 extends over 12 amino acids. The CDR3 bases are TGTGCCAGCAGCCGGACAGGGTCGGAAGCTTTCTTT. Translating it yields CASSRTGSEAFF.

This clone came up a few times. The chain links TRBV27 to TRBJ2-4; 7 positions match TRBD1. The CDR3 loop spans 11 amino acids. CDR1 MNHEY and CDR2 SMNVEV come from the germline V gene (reference sequence). V lost 8 bases and J lost 9; bases outside the gene matches: 4. In DNA form, the CDR3 reads TGTGCCAGCCTAAGACAGGGCATTCAGTACTTC. Translated, it gives CASLRQGIQYF.

V gene TRBV19 combines with J gene TRBJ2-3; 7 nucleotides align to TRBD1. V shed 10 bases, J shed 1 base, and the junction held 11 bases outside the gene matches. CDR3 length equals 15 residues. From germline, CDR1 is LNHDA and CDR2 SQIVND (reference sequence). The CDR3 loop reads CATQGERYRTDTQYF. The CDR3 DNA is TGTGCCACCCAGGGGGAACGATACCGCACAGATACGCAGTATTTT.

The chain recombines TRBV29-1 with TRBJ1-1; 10 bases fit TRBD1. Germline lookup yields CDR1 SQVTM and CDR2 ANQGSEA. V dropped 7 bases and J dropped 6; count of bases not matched to a gene: 14. There are 15 residues in the CDR3. This CDR3 reads CSGIRTGGAVAEAFF. The CDR3 DNA reads TGCAGCGGGATTCGGACAGGGGGTGCTGTCGCTGAAGCTTTCTTT.

The chain uses TRBV6-1 and TRBJ1-5; D ambiguous. The germline V gene has CDR1 MNHNS and CDR2 SASEGT. With 7 bases removed from V and 2 bases from J, the gap between germline ends came to 9 bases. The CDR3 is 13 amino acids. The CDR3 DNA reads TGTGCCAGCACTGTAAGAGGCAATCAGCCCCAGCATTTT. This gives the protein CASTVRGNQPQHF.

The chain combines TRBV29-1 with TRBJ1-2, with D unresolved. Trimming removed 5 bases from V and 3 bases from J, with 16 bases in between. The CDR3 is 14 residues long. Looked up from germline, CDR1 is SQVTM and CDR2 is ANQGSEA. CDR3 nucleotide sequence: TGCAGCGTTACGGGCGGAAGGGAGGACTATGGCTACACCTTC. Its protein product is CSVTGGREDYGYTF. Complete variable domain (other parts from reference TRBV29-1 and TRBJ1-2): SAVISQKPSRDICQRGTSLTIQCQVDSQVTMMFWYRQQPGQSLTLIATANQGSEATYESGFVIDKFPISRPNLTFSTLTVSNMSPEDSSIYLCSVTGGREDYGYTFGSGTRLTVV.

The gene calls are TRBV7-9 and TRBJ2-3, with D maybe TRBD2 (6 bases). The germline gives CDR1 SEHNR, CDR2 FQNEAQ (reference sequence). The CDR3 contains 13 residues. The V and J ends lost 7 bases and 6 bases respectively, with 14 bases between them. Written as DNA, the CDR3 is TGTGCCAGCACACAGGAGGGTAGGGATACGCAGTATTTT. Amino acid sequence: CASTQEGRDTQYF.

The rearrangement joins TRBV7-8 to TRBJ1-5, with D perhaps matching TRBD1 (5 bases). The CDR3 is 15 amino acids. Germline CDR1 is SGHVS and CDR2 is FQNEAQ. Trimming shortened V by 0 bases and J by 0 bases, and 6 bases separated the two germline ends. The CDR3 DNA reads as TGTGCCAGCAGCTTAGCGGGGGGTAGCAATCAGCCCCAGCATTTT. It yields the protein CASSLAGGSNQPQHF.

The V and J genes are TRBV7-3 and TRBJ1-1; D possibly corresponds to TRBD1 (5 bases). In germline, CDR1 is SGHTA, CDR2 FQGTGA. The CDR3 extends over 14 amino acids. Trimming removed 1 base from V and 0 bases from J, with 6 bases in between. The CDR3 region is CASSLNRLNTEAFF. The DNA for the CDR3 is TGTGCCAGCAGCTTAAACAGGCTGAACACTGAAGCTTTCTTT.

The chain carries TRBV5-1 and TRBJ1-1; TRBD1 matches 10 bases. Trimming at V came to 4 bases and at J to 4 bases, leaving 10 bases not matched to a gene. Germline CDR1 is SGHRS and CDR2 is YFSETQ. This CDR3 region has 16 residues. CDR3 in amino acids: CASSPRTGGWITEAFF. In DNA form, the CDR3 reads TGCGCCAGCAGCCCAAGGACAGGGGGGTGGATCACTGAAGCTTTCTTT.

The CDR3 protein is CASSLAGDPNYGYTF. As DNA, the CDR3 is TGCGCCAGCAGCTTGGCGGGGGACCCTAACTATGGCTACACCTTC. The J gene is TRBJ1-2, the V gene TRBV5-1; tentative D call: TRBD1 (5 bases). Germline V gene sequence: CDR1 SGHRS, CDR2 YFSETQ. V was cut by 0 bases and J by 0 bases, with 9 bases left in between. The CDR3 has 15 residues.

This sequence joins TRBV5-8 and TRBJ1-2, with D possibly being TRBD1 (6 bases). The CDR3 is 15 residues long. In germline, CDR1 is SGHTS, CDR2 YDEGEE. V lost 1 base and J lost 6, with 16 bases in between. This chain's CDR3 is CASSLYQGNIDGYTF. In DNA form, the CDR3 reads TGTGCCAGCAGCTTGTATCAGGGGAATATTGATGGCTACACCTTC.

This clone was detected once. The V and J genes are TRBV30 and TRBJ2-1, with D perhaps matching TRBD2 (5 bases). From germline, CDR1 is GTSNPN and CDR2 SVGIG (reference sequence). The CDR3 has 15 residues. V lost 5 bases and J lost 0, with 14 bases in between. The CDR3 DNA is TGTGCCTGGGGGCGGGCGGAGGTCTCCTACAATGAGCAGTTCTTC. Translated, it gives CAWGRAEVSYNEQFF.

Only a few counts were recorded for this clone. V usage is TRBV25-1 and J usage is TRBJ1-1, with D perhaps matching TRBD1 (6 bases). CDR3 length: 15 residues. Trimming removed 3 bases at V and 3 bases at J, with 14 bases between. Per the germline V gene, CDR1 is MGHDK and CDR2 is SYGVNS. In DNA form, the CDR3 reads TGTGCCAGCAGTGATGAGAGCAGGGGCGACACTGAAGCTTTCTTT. This sequence encodes CASSDESRGDTEAFF.

The sample holds a few counts of this clone. The chain combines TRBV19 with TRBJ1-1; possible D gene TRBD1, 6 bases. CDR3 length: 16 amino acids. Germline CDR1 is LNHDA and CDR2 is SQIVND (reference sequence). V was clipped by 5 bases and J by 1 base, with 17 bases between them. This CDR3 reads CASSGLPGATNTEAFF. The DNA for the CDR3 is TGTGCCAGTAGTGGCCTCCCAGGGGCCACGAACACTGAAGCTTTCTTT.

CDR3 in amino acids: CASSIRQGWAGGYTF. The CDR3, as DNA: TGTGCCAGCAGTATCAGACAGGGATGGGCTGGTGGCTACACCTTC. The gene calls are TRBV28 and TRBJ1-2, with 7 bases aligning to TRBD1. The germline gives CDR1 MDHEN, CDR2 SYDVKM. The CDR3 length is 15 residues. J gave up 7 bases and V 5 bases, and 13 bases lay outside the gene matches.

The chain links TRBV6-5 to TRBJ2-7; D is possibly TRBD1 (5 bases). V was pared by 6 bases and J by 2 bases, with 14 bases between. CDR1 and CDR2 from the germline V gene are MNHEY and SVGAGI. The CDR3 contains 14 residues. This chain's CDR3 is CASSPAQGPYEQYF. The CDR3 nucleotides are TGTGCCAGCAGCCCTGCCCAGGGCCCCTACGAGCAGTACTTC.

The rearrangement links TRBV27 to TRBJ1-5; D remains unclear. Trimming took 1 base from V and 4 from J, leaving 14 bases between them. Germline CDR1 and CDR2: MNHEY and SMNVEV (reference sequence). The length of the CDR3 is 16 residues. DNA of the CDR3: TGTGCCAGCAGTTTATTTTCGACGGGTCAAAATCAGCCCCAGCATTTT. Protein: CASSLFSTGQNQPQHF.

This chain links TRBV28 with TRBJ2-7; 12 positions agree with TRBD1. This CDR3 comprises 15 residues. Germline V gene data show CDR1 as MDHEN and CDR2 as SYDVKM. V trimming: 4 bases; J trimming: 3 bases; junction bases outside the gene matches: 4. In nucleotides, the CDR3 is TGTGCCAGCAGTTCCCGGGACAGGGGGCTCTACGAGCAGTACTTC. Residues: CASSSRDRGLYEQYF.

This clone was seen more than once but under ten times. The chain couples TRBV6-5 to TRBJ2-3; tentatively, D is TRBD2 (5 bases). The CDR3 runs to 14 residues. In germline, CDR1 is MNHEY, CDR2 SVGAGI. With 1 base removed from V and 2 bases from J, the gap between germline ends came to 7 bases. CDR3 sequence: CASSYYGITDTQYF. CDR3 coding DNA: TGTGCCAGCAGTTACTACGGGATCACAGATACGCAGTATTTT.

This clone was seen only a few times. V usage is TRBV7-9 and J usage is TRBJ1-2; possible D gene TRBD1, 6 bases. CDR3 length equals 14 residues. In germline, CDR1 is SEHNR, CDR2 FQNEAQ (reference sequence). The germline V and J ends were trimmed by 5 bases and 12 bases, with 22 bases remaining between them. CDR3 bases: TGTGCCAGCAGCACCCACCGGGACATCGGAGGCAACACCTTC. It encodes CASSTHRDIGGNTF.

The chain links TRBV2 to TRBJ2-5, with 8 bases fitting TRBD2. CDR1 is SNHLY, CDR2 FYNNEI, per germline. V shed 3 bases, J shed 2 bases, and the junction held 5 bases outside the gene matches. The CDR3 is 15 amino acids. The CDR3 spells CASSERTSLQETQYF. CDR3 DNA sequence: TGTGCCAGCAGTGAGAGGACTAGCTTACAAGAGACCCAGTACTTC.

V is TRBV28 and J is TRBJ1-3, with a tentative D call TRBD1 (6 bases). Germline V lookup: CDR1 MDHEN, CDR2 SYDVKM. V dropped 8 bases and J dropped 0 bases, with 8 bases sitting between them. The CDR3 extends over 13 amino acids. The CDR3 is CASGDTSGNTIYF. The CDR3 DNA reads TGTGCCAGCGGGGACACCTCTGGAAACACCATATATTTT.

The rearrangement uses TRBV2 and TRBJ1-2; D is unclear. The CDR3 totals 14 residues. Trimming took off 6 bases at V and 2 bases at J, with 13 bases between the two ends. The germline gives CDR1 SNHLY, CDR2 FYNNEI. The CDR3 nucleotides are TGTGCCAGCAGACAGACCTACCTAAACTATGGCTACACCTTC. Translating it yields CASRQTYLNYGYTF.

Only a few counts were recorded for this clone. One end of the junction fails to match germline, which may point to a read error. J is TRBJ2-2 and V is TRBV7-7; tentatively, D is TRBD1 (7 bases). The CDR3 runs 14 residues. Germline V gives CDR1 SSHAT, CDR2 FNYEAQ (reference sequence). The CDR3 region has the DNA TGTGCTAGCAGCCTGCGGGACAGCTCCGGGGAGCTGTTTTTT. Residues: CASSLRDSSGELFF.

The genes are TRBV7-9 and TRBJ2-2; 9 nucleotides line up with TRBD1. The CDR3 spans 15 residues. V was clipped by 7 bases and J by 0 bases; unmatched bases: 3. The germline V gene has CDR1 SEHNR and CDR2 FQNEAQ (reference sequence). CDR3 protein: CASIDRGTNTGELFF. CDR3 coding DNA: TGTGCCAGCATAGACAGGGGGACGAACACCGGGGAGCTGTTTTTT.

This chain links TRBV7-8 with TRBJ1-1; a possible D gene is TRBD1 (5 bases). The CDR3 is 15 amino acids. Germline values: CDR1 SGHVS, CDR2 FQNEAQ. V was clipped by 5 bases and J by 5 bases, with 18 bases between them. CDR3 loop: CASSRTRGGLTEAFF. The CDR3 DNA reads TGTGCCAGCAGCCGGACTCGTGGGGGACTTACTGAAGCTTTCTTT.